Shown below are 19 T cell receptor beta chains from a single sample sequenced in a study of T cell repertoires in cytomegalovirus infection. MiXCR, run by TCRdb on the reads, gives a single entry per CDR3 protein. This sample has more than 250,000 distinct CDR3 sequences, with about 13% found just once. The sequencing sample was made of PBMCs. Receptors originate from a human donor in good health (CMV status not recorded). Some clones in this sample may be carry-over from other donors' samples.

This rearrangement joins TRBV28 to TRBJ2-1, with D unclear. CDR1 is MDHEN and CDR2 is SYDVKM in the germline V gene. The CDR3 contains 14 residues. With 7 bases removed from V and 4 bases from J, the gap between germline ends came to 14 bases. Here the CDR3 DNA reads TGTGCCAGCACGAGCTTTTCTGCGTACAATGAGCAGTTCTTC. Translation: CASTSFSAYNEQFF.

This chain links TRBV2 with TRBJ1-6, with 7 bases fitting TRBD1. V dropped 8 bases and J dropped 9; count of bases not matched to a gene: 13. CDR3 length equals 15 residues. CDR1 and CDR2 from the germline V gene are SNHLY and FYNNEI. The CDR3 sequence is CASRVVEQGSSPLHF. The CDR3 DNA sequence: TGTGCCAGCCGTGTTGTGGAACAGGGGAGTTCACCCCTCCACTTT. Variable domain in full (rest from reference TRBV2 and TRBJ1-6): EPEVTQTPSHQVTQMGQEVILRCVPISNHLYFYWYRQILGQKVEFLVSFYNNEISEKSEIFDDQFSVERPDGSNFTLKIRSTKLEDSAMYFCASRVVEQGSSPLHFGNGTRLTVT.

This clonotype appeared many times. This chain joins TRBV12-3 or TRBV12-4 and TRBJ1-1; a weak D match, TRBD1 (5 bases). The CDR3 has 15 amino acids. Trimming removed 0 bases from V and 1 base from J, with 9 bases in between. As DNA, the CDR3 is TGTGCCAGCAGTTTAGCGCCCGGGGGGAACACTGAAGCTTTCTTT. Its protein is CASSLAPGGNTEAFF.

This chain uses TRBV5-6 with TRBJ2-7; D uncertain. The ends were cut back, 0 bases at V and 2 bases at J, with 9 bases in the middle. Germline V gives CDR1 SGHDT, CDR2 YYEEEE. The CDR3 is 14 residues long. The CDR3 sequence is CASSLDAITYEQYF. The CDR3 bases are TGTGCCAGCAGCTTGGATGCAATTACCTACGAGCAGTACTTC.

This clonotype was detected many times. The chain has TRBV7-6 and TRBJ1-1; no reliable D call. The CDR3 is 15 residues long. Trimming cost V 5 bases and J 3 bases, with 16 bases left between them. Germline V gene sequence: CDR1 SGHVS, CDR2 FNYEAQ. In DNA, the CDR3 is TGTGCCAGCAGCCCGTCGGTCGTTCCGGACACTGAAGCTTTCTTT. Residues: CASSPSVVPDTEAFF. The variable domain in full, completed from reference TRBV7-6 and TRBJ1-1, reads GAGVSQSPRYKVTKRGQDVALRCDPISGHVSLYWYRQALGQGPEFLTYFNYEAQQDKSGLPNDRFSAERPEGSISTLTIQRTEQRDSAMYRCASSPSVVPDTEAFFGQGTRLTVV.

This clonotype occurred many times. The chain joins TRBV7-2 to TRBJ2-2, with 8 bases that match TRBD2. The junction had 12 bases not matched to a gene; V was cut back by 3 bases and J by 3 bases. Germline CDR1 SGHTA, CDR2 FQGNSA. This CDR3 is 18 amino acids long. The CDR3 DNA reads as TGTGCCAGCAGCTTCGGGGGGGCGCGCGTTGAGTACACCGGGGAGCTGTTTTTT. Translated: CASSFGGARVEYTGELFF.

In its sample, this clonotype was seen a few times. This chain connects TRBV15 to TRBJ2-3, with 9 nucleotides matching TRBD2. Looked up from germline, CDR1 is LNHNV and CDR2 is YYDKDF (reference sequence). The CDR3 consists of 14 residues. Trimming at V came to 5 bases and at J to 7 bases, leaving 7 bases not matched to a gene. CDR3 sequence reads: CATSDAGGRNTQYF. The CDR3 region has the DNA TGTGCCACCAGCGACGCGGGGGGGAGGAATACGCAGTATTTT.

Many counts were recorded for this clonotype. The V call is TRBV7-8, the J call TRBJ1-2; TRBD1 matches 7 bases. There are 15 residues in the CDR3. Germline V gene data show CDR1 as SGHVS and CDR2 as FQNEAQ. V was clipped by 4 bases and J by 0 bases; unmatched bases: 5. This CDR3 reads CASSSRDSTNYGYTF. CDR3 nucleotide sequence: TGTGCCAGCAGCTCCCGGGACAGCACTAACTATGGCTACACCTTC.

The chain combines TRBV19 with TRBJ2-2, with TRBD1 identical over 10 bases. This CDR3 comprises 16 residues. Trimming took 3 bases from V and 4 from J; bases not matched to a gene: 5. Germline CDR1 is LNHDA and CDR2 is SQIVND (reference sequence). This chain's CDR3 is CASSIRGTGVTGELFF. In DNA, the CDR3 is TGTGCCAGTAGTATCCGGGGGACAGGGGTCACCGGGGAGCTGTTTTTT.

As to this clonotype: Germline and junction disagree at one end, which may indicate a read error. V is TRBV5-1 and J is TRBJ1-2; 8 bases are shared with TRBD1. The CDR3 covers 13 residues. The V gene's germline CDR1 is SGHRS and CDR2 YFSETQ. CDR3 sequence reads: CARSLQGDYGYTF. DNA of the CDR3: TGCGCCCGCAGTTTACAGGGGGACTATGGCTACACCTTC. The entire variable domain, with the rest obtained from reference TRBV5-1 and TRBJ1-2, is as follows: KAGVTQTPRYLIKTRGQQVTLSCSPISGHRSVSWYQQTPGQGLQFLFEYFSETQRNKGNFPGRFSGRQFSNSRSEMNVSTLELGDSALYLCARSLQGDYGYTFGSGTRLTVV.

The rearrangement uses TRBV10-3 and TRBJ1-1; 7 bases are shared with TRBD1. In germline, CDR1 is ENHRY, CDR2 SYGVKD. The CDR3 runs to 14 residues. J lost 1 base, V lost 6 bases, and 5 bases had no gene match. The CDR3 protein is CAIRRTGENTEAFF. The CDR3 region has the DNA TGTGCCATCAGGCGTACAGGGGAGAACACTGAAGCTTTCTTT.

Here the CDR3 DNA reads TGTGCCAGCAGTTTGGATTCCGGCCCAGGGGTGTTGGAGACCCAGTACTTC. Its protein is CASSLDSGPGVLETQYF. The chain recombines TRBV28 with TRBJ2-5, with D possibly matching TRBD1 (6 bases). This CDR3 has 17 amino acids. CDR1 and CDR2 from the germline V gene are MDHEN and SYDVKM. Trimming left V 3 bases short and J 5 bases short, with 22 bases between. Looking up the rest from reference TRBV28 and TRBJ2-5 gives the full variable domain: DVKVTQSSRYLVKRTGEKVFLECVQDMDHENMFWYRQDPGLGLRLIYFSYDVKMKEKGDIPEGYSVSREKKERFSLILESASTNQTSMYLCASSLDSGPGVLETQYFGPGTRLLVL.

J is TRBJ1-2 and V is TRBV5-6; no reliable D call. There are 16 residues in the CDR3. Per germline, CDR1 SGHDT and CDR2 YYEEEE. Trimming stripped 5 bases from V and 0 bases from J, with 17 bases between. DNA for the CDR3: TGTGCCAGCAGTTTATTTGAACACTTAGCTAACTATGGCTACACCTTC. Translating gives CASSLFEHLANYGYTF.

There are many counts of this clonotype. V usage is TRBV7-6 and J usage is TRBJ2-1; 11 bases match TRBD2. The J segment lost 6 bases and the V segment lost 5 bases, leaving 3 bases of the junction unmatched. CDR1 and CDR2 from the germline V gene are SGHVS and FNYEAQ. The length of the CDR3 is 14 residues. CDR3 DNA sequence: TGTGCCAGCAGCAATAGCGGGGGGGCCAATGAGCAGTTCTTC. Protein product: CASSNSGGANEQFF.

Ten or more counts support this clonotype. The J gene is TRBJ1-5, the V gene TRBV6-2 or TRBV6-3; D is uncertain. V was cut by 1 base and J by 0 bases, with 7 bases left in between. The CDR3 runs to 15 residues. From germline, CDR1 is MNHEY and CDR2 SVGEGT. The CDR3 sequence is CASSYYSLSNQPQHF. In nucleotides, the CDR3 is TGTGCCAGCAGTTACTACAGCCTTAGCAATCAGCCCCAGCATTTT.

The V gene is TRBV12-3 or TRBV12-4, the J gene TRBJ2-7, with 8 bases fitting TRBD1. This CDR3 is 14 amino acids long. Trimming cost V 6 bases and J 2 bases; bases outside gene matches: 6. In DNA form, the CDR3 reads TGTGCCAGCAGACGCCAACAGGGGGCCTACGAGCAGTACTTC. It codes for CASRRQQGAYEQYF.

Many counts were recorded for this clonotype. The V call is TRBV10-3, the J call TRBJ1-5; 11 bases are shared with TRBD1. From germline, CDR1 is ENHRY and CDR2 SYGVKD. There are 14 residues in the CDR3. With V trimmed by 7 bases and J by 5 bases, 4 bases remained unmatched. The CDR3 protein is CAIKRTGGDQPQHF. In nucleotides, the CDR3 is TGTGCCATCAAGAGGACAGGGGGCGATCAGCCCCAGCATTTT.

This clonotype was counted only a few times. The genes are TRBV7-9 and TRBJ2-6; the D gene is possibly TRBD2 (5 bases). Germline V gene data show CDR1 as SEHNR and CDR2 as FQNEAQ (reference sequence). The V and J ends lost 1 base and 9 bases respectively, with 10 bases between them. The CDR3 extends over 14 amino acids. CDR3 sequence: CASSLVRAGNVLTF. CDR3 nucleotide sequence: TGTGCCAGCAGCTTAGTTCGGGCGGGCAACGTCCTGACTTTC. Full variable domain (outside the CDR3, taken from reference TRBV7-9 and TRBJ2-6): DTGVSQNPRHKITKRGQNVTFRCDPISEHNRLYWYRQTLGQGPEFLTYFQNEAQLEKSRLLSDRFSAERPKGSFSTLEIQRTEQGDSAMYLCASSLVRAGNVLTFGAGSRLTVL.

This clonotype has a count of ten or more. The chain employs TRBV5-5 and TRBJ2-1, with D unresolved. This CDR3 comprises 15 residues. Trimming removed 0 bases at V and 2 bases at J, with 9 bases between. Germline V gives CDR1 SGHKS, CDR2 YYEKEE (reference sequence). The CDR3 DNA sequence: TGTGCCAGCAGCTTGGACCAGTGGGCCTACAATGAGCAGTTCTTC. This sequence encodes CASSLDQWAYNEQFF. Complete variable domain (other parts from reference TRBV5-5 and TRBJ2-1): DAGVTQSPTHLIKTRGQQVTLRCSPISGHKSVSWYQQVLGQGPQFIFQYYEKEERGRGNFPDRFSARQFPNYSSELNVNALLLGDSALYLCASSLDQWAYNEQFFGPGTRLTVL.